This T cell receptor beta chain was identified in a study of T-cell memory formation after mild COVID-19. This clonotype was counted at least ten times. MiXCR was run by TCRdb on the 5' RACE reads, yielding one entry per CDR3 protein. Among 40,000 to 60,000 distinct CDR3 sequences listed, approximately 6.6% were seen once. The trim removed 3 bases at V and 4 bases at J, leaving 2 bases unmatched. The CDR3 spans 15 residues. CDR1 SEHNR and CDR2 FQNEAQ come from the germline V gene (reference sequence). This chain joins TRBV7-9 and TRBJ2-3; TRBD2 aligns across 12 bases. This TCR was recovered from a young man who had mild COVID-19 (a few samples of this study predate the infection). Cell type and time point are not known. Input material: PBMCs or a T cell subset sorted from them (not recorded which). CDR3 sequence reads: CASSFSSGGADTQYF. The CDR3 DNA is TGTGCCAGCAGCTTTTCTAGCGGGGGGGCAGATACGCAGTATTTT.